This TCR beta chain was recovered during a study of T cells in Graves' hyperthyroidism and ophthalmopathy. The study's findings and limits: Expanded thyroid clonotypes (above 0.001) were mostly also found in blood. Stable hyperthyroidism was separated from ophthalmopathy by a model based on 13 V-J features.

Researchers amplified the TCR beta CDR3 regions from RNA transcripts. HTBI primers were used for first-round RT-PCR of the TCR CDR3. MiXCR, applied by TCRdb to the multiplex PCR reads, yields one record per CDR3 protein. The profile covers hundreds of thousands of distinct CDR3 sequences, with less than 20% appearing a single time and 7.5% to 8% taken by the ten largest. Turning to this clonotype: The antigen is undetermined. The junction departs from germline at one end; a sequencing error may be responsible.

The CDR3 runs to 18 residues. Germline-derived CDR1 and CDR2 are SGHNT and YENEEA. The chain has TRBV11-3 and TRBJ2-5; 11 positions match TRBD1. The receptor was derived from a woman aged 18-29 years with Graves' hyperthyroidism. The specimen sequenced was blood. DNA for the CDR3: TGTGCCAGCGGCTTAGACGGCCATGGGAGGGGGACAGGGGGGACCCAGTACTTC. Translated, it gives CASGLDGHGRGTGGTQYF.